Presented here are 30 T cell receptor beta chains from one specimen sequenced in a study of blood T cell repertoires in COVID-19. TCRdb keeps only in-frame clones here, not all; method: immunoSEQ multiplex PCR. Altogether approximately 150,000 clones are present, about 89% being singletons, with the ten largest covering about 17%. The sequenced sample consisted of peripheral blood. The receptors shown here come from a man over 45 with active or convalescent COVID-19.

V is TRBV28 and J is TRBJ2-1; 7 bases agree with TRBD1. The CDR3 contains 15 residues. Germline V gene lookup returns CDR1 MDHEN and CDR2 SYDVKM. V dropped 2 bases and J dropped 2; count of bases not matched to a gene: 3. CDR3 protein: CASSLEGAAYNEQFF. For the CDR3, the DNA is TGTGCCAGCAGTTTAGAGGGGGCTGCCTACAATGAGCAGTTCTTC. Full variable domain (outside the CDR3, taken from reference TRBV28 and TRBJ2-1): DVKVTQSSRYLVKRTGEKVFLECVQDMDHENMFWYRQDPGLGLRLIYFSYDVKMKEKGDIPEGYSVSREKKERFSLILESASTNQTSMYLCASSLEGAAYNEQFFGPGTRLTVL.

In its sample, this clone was seen once. The chain links TRBV28 to TRBJ2-7, with D tentatively TRBD1 (6 bases). CDR1 is MDHEN, CDR2 SYDVKM, per germline. CDR3 size: 15 residues. V was trimmed by 3 bases and J by 9 bases, leaving 21 bases between them. The CDR3 DNA is TGTGCCAGCAGTTTTTCTCTTGGACAGCTGATGTCGCAGTACTTC. This encodes CASSFSLGQLMSQYF.

The CDR3, as DNA: TGTGCCAGCAGCCAGAGTCTGGGGCCCGCGAGTGGCTACACCTTC. Encoded protein: CASSQSLGPASGYTF. This chain links TRBV2 with TRBJ1-2, with D perhaps TRBD1 (5 bases). This CDR3 is built from 15 residues. V lost 6 bases to trimming and J lost 7 bases, with 21 bases between them. The germline gives CDR1 SNHLY, CDR2 FYNNEI.

This sequence joins TRBV5-6 and TRBJ1-1; D unclear. This CDR3 region has 13 residues. The V gene lost 0 bases and the J gene lost 1 base, with 4 bases spanning the gap. Germline CDR1 reads SGHDT; CDR2 reads YYEEEE. CDR3 sequence reads: CASSLGGNTEAFF. The DNA of the CDR3 is TGTGCCAGCAGCTTGGGAGGGAACACTGAAGCTTTCTTT.

The genes are TRBV3-1 (or the pseudogene TRBV3-2) and TRBJ1-3; possibly TRBD1 for D (6 bases). Trimming took 3 bases from V and 3 from J, leaving 12 bases between them. Germline V lookup: CDR1 LGHDT, CDR2 YNNKEL (reference sequence). The CDR3 loop spans 15 amino acids. DNA of the CDR3: TGTGCCAGCAGCCATCAGGGGATCGGTGGAAACACCATATATTTT. Amino acid sequence: CASSHQGIGGNTIYF.

V gene TRBV19 combines with J gene TRBJ2-2; 14 bases are shared with TRBD2. The CDR3 spans 17 residues. Germline CDR1 LNHDA, CDR2 SQIVND (reference sequence). Trimming at V came to 6 bases and at J to 4 bases, leaving 7 bases not matched to a gene. The CDR3 sequence: CASSRTSGRLSTGELFF. The CDR3 DNA sequence: TGTGCCAGTAGCCGGACTAGCGGGAGGTTGTCCACCGGGGAGCTGTTTTTT.

CDR3 residues: CATSRGRPGEETQYF. The CDR3 DNA sequence: TGTGCCACCAGCAGAGGGCGGCCAGGGGAAGAGACCCAGTACTTC. The chain carries TRBV15 and TRBJ2-5, with D maybe TRBD1 (6 bases). Germline-derived CDR1 and CDR2 are LNHNV and YYDKDF (reference sequence). The CDR3 length is 15 residues. V lost 1 base and J 3 bases, leaving 12 bases between the germline ends.

The chain is built from TRBV10-1 and TRBJ2-2, with D perhaps TRBD2 (6 bases). The CDR3 loop spans 17 amino acids. Germline lookup yields CDR1 WNHNN and CDR2 SYGVQD (reference sequence). V was shortened by 0 bases and J by 2 bases, with 13 bases between the two germline ends. CDR3 coding DNA: TGCGCCAGCAGTGAGTCCGGAGCGGGCGAAAACACCGGGGAGCTGTTTTTT. Residues: CASSESGAGENTGELFF.

The chain uses TRBV24-1 and TRBJ2-2, with no clear D. CDR3 size: 17 residues. Germline-derived CDR1 and CDR2 are KGHDR and SFDVKD. Trimming removed 5 bases from V and 3 bases from J, with 18 bases in between. The DNA of the CDR3 is TGTGCCACCAGTGCCCTTGGTAGCCTGATGGACACCGGGGAGCTGTTTTTT. Translation: CATSALGSLMDTGELFF.

This CDR3 reads CASTLGAGGLGNEQFF. In DNA form, the CDR3 reads TGTGCCAGCACCCTGGGTGCGGGAGGGCTAGGCAATGAGCAGTTCTTC. The chain recombines TRBV5-6 with TRBJ2-1; the match to TRBD2 covers 9 bases. Germline lookup yields CDR1 SGHDT and CDR2 YYEEEE. V lost 6 bases and J lost 6; bases outside the gene matches: 13. The CDR3 runs to 16 residues.

The chain has TRBV6-5 and TRBJ2-7, with 8 bases matching TRBD1. This CDR3 region has 15 residues. The V segment lost 2 bases and the J segment 6 bases; nucleotides outside the gene matches: 9. Germline CDR1 and CDR2: MNHEY and SVGAGI. For the CDR3, the DNA is TGTGCCAGCAGTTACATCCCAACAGGGGGATCCGAGCAGTACTTC. Its protein product is CASSYIPTGGSEQYF.

V usage is TRBV10-3 and J usage is TRBJ1-2; D unclear. Germline V gene sequence: CDR1 ENHRY, CDR2 SYGVKD. The CDR3 has 17 amino acids. The V end lost 3 bases, the J end lost 4 bases, and 21 bases lay between the germline ends. The CDR3 nucleotides are TGTGCCATCAGTGATCCCCGATATGAGGAGTCGGGCTATGGCTACACCTTC. Translating it yields CAISDPRYEESGYGYTF.

V gene TRBV28 combines with J gene TRBJ2-4, with 13 bases that match TRBD2. The CDR3 runs 16 residues. The trim removed 3 bases at V and 11 bases at J, leaving 10 bases unmatched. Germline lookup yields CDR1 MDHEN and CDR2 SYDVKM. The CDR3 DNA reads as TGTGCCAGCAGTTTTCCCCGGACTAGCGGGAGACGGGTTCAGTACTTC. Encoded protein: CASSFPRTSGRRVQYF.

The V gene is TRBV19, the J gene TRBJ1-5; no definite D call. Germline-derived CDR1 and CDR2 are LNHDA and SQIVND (reference sequence). The CDR3 runs to 13 residues. Trimming pared 4 bases from V and 3 bases from J, leaving 7 bases between. The CDR3 sequence is CASSSGTNQPQHF. CDR3 coding DNA: TGTGCCAGTAGTAGCGGCACCAATCAGCCCCAGCATTTT.

The rearrangement uses TRBV19 and TRBJ1-3, with unresolved D. This CDR3 region has 11 residues. The germline gives CDR1 LNHDA, CDR2 SQIVND (reference sequence). With 1 base removed from V and 16 bases from J, the gap between germline ends came to 11 bases. The CDR3 loop reads CASSIGAAVYF. CDR3 DNA sequence: TGTGCCAGTAGTATAGGAGCGGCGGTGTATTTT.

The J gene is TRBJ2-3, the V gene TRBV24-1; 7 bases map to TRBD1. With 5 bases clipped from V and 0 bases from J, the junction kept 10 bases outside the gene matches. Germline assignment: CDR1 KGHDR and CDR2 SFDVKD. There are 17 residues in the CDR3. CDR3 bases: TGTGCCACCAGTGCGCACCCGGGACAGAGGAGCACAGATACGCAGTATTTT. Its translation is CATSAHPGQRSTDTQYF.

This rearrangement joins TRBV18 to TRBJ2-7; TRBD2 might be the D (6 bases). CDR1 KGHSH and CDR2 LQKENI come from the germline V gene. CDR3 size: 15 residues. V dropped 2 bases and J dropped 2 bases, with 13 bases sitting between them. CDR3 amino acids: CASSPLREAAYEQYF. The DNA of the CDR3 is TGTGCCAGCTCACCATTAAGGGAGGCTGCCTACGAGCAGTACTTC.

The chain couples TRBV5-1 to TRBJ1-5; 7 nucleotides match TRBD1. The CDR3 has 14 amino acids. The V gene's germline CDR1 is SGHRS and CDR2 YFSETQ. With 1 base clipped from V and 8 bases from J, the junction kept 6 bases outside the gene matches. Written as DNA, the CDR3 is TGCGCCAGCAGCTTGCGAGGGGGCGGGGAGCCCCAGCATTTT. This encodes CASSLRGGGEPQHF.

CDR3 in amino acids: CASSSEGGQETQYF. The CDR3 DNA follows: TGTGCCAGCAGCTCTGAGGGTGGCCAAGAGACCCAGTACTTC. The gene calls are TRBV5-4 and TRBJ2-5; D might be TRBD2 (5 bases). CDR3 length: 14 amino acids. V gave up 3 bases and J gave up 1 base, with 10 bases separating them. CDR1 and CDR2 from the germline V gene are SGHNT and YYREEE (reference sequence).

The chain links TRBV28 to TRBJ1-3; 9 bases line up with TRBD1. V dropped 5 bases and J dropped 8; count of bases not matched to a gene: 7. Germline CDR1 MDHEN, CDR2 SYDVKM. The CDR3 covers 14 residues. The DNA for the CDR3 is TGTGCCAGCAGTCAATGGGACAGGGCTGACACCATATATTTT. This gives the protein CASSQWDRADTIYF.

The V gene is TRBV6-5, the J gene TRBJ1-3; 7 bases fit TRBD1. CDR3 length: 15 residues. Trimming cost V 6 bases and J 4 bases; bases outside gene matches: 9. Germline V gene data show CDR1 as MNHEY and CDR2 as SVGAGI. CDR3 bases: TGTGCCAGCAGCAAACTAGGGGGCGAGGGAAACACCATATATTTT. Protein: CASSKLGGEGNTIYF.

This chain connects TRBV19 to TRBJ1-4; tentatively, D is TRBD1 (5 bases). Germline V gives CDR1 LNHDA, CDR2 SQIVND (reference sequence). The CDR3 runs to 16 residues. V lost 3 bases and J lost 0, with 11 bases in between. CDR3 DNA: TGTGCCAGTAGTATTCAGGGCCCAACAACTAATGAAAAACTGTTTTTT. It translates to CASSIQGPTTNEKLFF.

A few counts support this clone. The chain couples TRBV6-1 to TRBJ1-5; D is unclear. Germline V lookup: CDR1 MNHNS, CDR2 SASEGT. The CDR3 runs to 12 residues. Trimming stripped 2 bases from V and 9 bases from J, with 8 bases between. The CDR3 spells CASSETQRPQHF. CDR3 coding DNA: TGTGCCAGCAGTGAAACCCAGCGGCCCCAGCATTTT.

This clone was seen a single time. V usage is TRBV12-5 and J usage is TRBJ2-3, with TRBD2 as a possible D gene (6 bases). The germline V gene encodes CDR1 LGHNT and CDR2 FRNRAP. The CDR3 covers 13 residues. Trimming shortened V by 6 bases and J by 7 bases, and 14 bases separated the two germline ends. The CDR3 coding sequence is TGTGCTAGTGGCCGCGGGGATATGAATACGCAGTATTTT. Residues: CASGRGDMNTQYF.

The chain combines TRBV28 with TRBJ1-3; D may be TRBD1 (6 bases). V gave up 7 bases and J gave up 3 bases, with 16 bases separating them. Germline V lookup: CDR1 MDHEN, CDR2 SYDVKM. This CDR3 contains 15 residues. Written as DNA, the CDR3 is TGTGCCAGCACCTCCGTGGACAGAGTTGGAAACACCATATATTTT. It encodes CASTSVDRVGNTIYF.

The genes are TRBV7-2 and TRBJ2-7; TRBD2 matches at 10 bases. Germline-derived CDR1 and CDR2 are SGHTA and FQGNSA. V shed 3 bases, J shed 4 bases, and the junction held 6 bases outside the gene matches. The CDR3 is 15 amino acids. CDR3 protein: CASSLTASGSYEQYF. CDR3 in DNA: TGTGCCAGCAGCTTGACGGCTAGCGGGAGTTACGAGCAGTACTTC.

CDR3 in DNA: TGTGCCAGCAGCCAAGGGTCTAGCGCCAAAGAGACCCAGTACTTC. Its translation is CASSQGSSAKETQYF. The chain couples TRBV3-1 (or the pseudogene TRBV3-2) to TRBJ2-5; tentative D call: TRBD2 (6 bases). Trimming shortened V by 1 base and J by 3 bases, and 12 bases separated the two germline ends. Germline-derived CDR1 and CDR2 are LGHDT and YNNKEL (reference sequence). This CDR3 region has 15 residues.

This clone was seen only once. CDR3 amino acids: CAWSVGPQGNSPLHF. In DNA form, the CDR3 reads TGTGCCTGGAGTGTGGGTCCGCAGGGTAATTCACCCCTCCACTTT. This chain links TRBV30 with TRBJ1-6; D might be TRBD1 (5 bases). Germline V lookup: CDR1 GTSNPN, CDR2 SVGIG (reference sequence). Deletions cut 0 bases from V and 6 bases from J, with 12 bases between. This CDR3 spans 15 amino acids.

The V call is TRBV4-1, the J call TRBJ2-7, with 15 positions matching TRBD2. V gave up 1 base and J gave up 2 bases; unmatched junction bases: 0. Germline V CDR1 and CDR2: MGHRA, YSYEKL. The CDR3 has 16 residues. The CDR3 is CASSQGTSGRAYEQYF. The DNA for the CDR3 is TGCGCCAGCAGCCAAGGGACTAGCGGGAGGGCCTACGAGCAGTACTTC.

The rearrangement links TRBV29-1 to TRBJ1-2, with TRBD1 as a possible D gene (5 bases). V was pared by 2 bases and J by 2 bases, with 15 bases between. The CDR3 contains 15 residues. The germline CDR1 and CDR2 sequences are SQVTM and ANQGSEA. Here the CDR3 reads CSVENPSPGNYGYTF. In nucleotides, the CDR3 is TGCAGCGTTGAAAACCCAAGTCCAGGGAACTATGGCTACACCTTC.